These T cell receptor beta chains were read from a single sample in a study of glioma-infiltrating T cells after dendritic cell vaccination. The table came from immunoSEQ multiplex PCR; TCRdb's copy has only in-frame clones and leaves some out. The sample records about 92,000 clones, 80% to 90% being singletons. The sample consisted of blood, taken before dendritic cell vaccination. Source of these receptors: a human donor with glioblastoma. CDR3s include the opening cysteine and the closing phenylalanine or tryptophan. The order of the fields is J gene, V gene, CDR3 protein.

j_call: TRBJ1-2; v_call: TRBV5-4; cdr3_aa: CASSLQTGVYGYTF
j_call: TRBJ2-1; v_call: TRBV4-2; cdr3_aa: CASSQGEGAGYNEQFF
j_call: TRBJ2-3; v_call: TRBV11-1; cdr3_aa: CASSSPGTAPSDTQYF
j_call: TRBJ2-7; v_call: TRBV27; cdr3_aa: CASRNRDRGLEQYF
j_call: TRBJ2-7; v_call: TRBV6-6; cdr3_aa: CASCSAGVGEQYF
j_call: TRBJ1-5; v_call: TRBV30; cdr3_aa: CAWSVGGSSNQPQHF
j_call: TRBJ2-5; v_call: TRBV7-2; cdr3_aa: CASSRGQKETQYF
j_call: TRBJ1-5; v_call: TRBV7-9; cdr3_aa: CASSLDGSLNQPQHF
j_call: TRBJ2-1; v_call: TRBV7-4; cdr3_aa: CASSCNKKQREPTYNEQFF
j_call: TRBJ1-2; v_call: TRBV5-5; cdr3_aa: CASSSAGALSYGYTF
j_call: TRBJ1-2; v_call: TRBV15; cdr3_aa: CATSRDLLQERGYTF
j_call: TRBJ1-1; v_call: TRBV18; cdr3_aa: CASSPLENTEAFF
j_call: TRBJ2-7; v_call: TRBV6-5; cdr3_aa: CASSYGGRREQYF
j_call: TRBJ1-2; v_call: TRBV30; cdr3_aa: CAWSVRQDGYTF
j_call: TRBJ2-7; v_call: TRBV19; cdr3_aa: CASRVGASPHYEQYF
j_call: TRBJ2-3; v_call: TRBV13; cdr3_aa: CASSSLSSWGTDTQYF
j_call: TRBJ2-7; v_call: TRBV6-1; cdr3_aa: CASSDSARSYEQYF
j_call: TRBJ2-2; v_call: TRBV6-6; cdr3_aa: CASSRGQNTGELFF
j_call: TRBJ2-7; v_call: TRBV10-3; cdr3_aa: CAISERAGQGYYEQYF
j_call: TRBJ2-7; v_call: TRBV29-1; cdr3_aa: CSVETRRTSPLSSYEQYF
j_call: TRBJ2-4; v_call: TRBV9; cdr3_aa: CASRDSSGGARLAKNIQYF
j_call: TRBJ2-3; v_call: TRBV4-2; cdr3_aa: CASSQDLPGEAGADTQYF
j_call: TRBJ1-2; v_call: TRBV5-4; cdr3_aa: CASSLDREDSYGYTF
j_call: TRBJ1-1; v_call: TRBV9; cdr3_aa: CASSPRGNRNTEAFF
j_call: TRBJ1-1; v_call: TRBV18; cdr3_aa: CASSPTEIYMNTEAFF
j_call: TRBJ2-7; v_call: TRBV10-3; cdr3_aa: CAISEAGLAGGTYEQYF
j_call: TRBJ2-2; v_call: TRBV27; cdr3_aa: CASSPPPGGNPTGELFF
j_call: TRBJ2-1; v_call: TRBV6-5; cdr3_aa: CASSPGTGVNEQFF
j_call: TRBJ1-3; v_call: TRBV6-1; cdr3_aa: CASRQVSGNTIYF
j_call: TRBJ1-5; v_call: TRBV28; cdr3_aa: CASGSGDQPQHF
j_call: TRBJ1-2; v_call: TRBV4-1; cdr3_aa: CASSQVFGTDYGYTF
j_call: TRBJ2-2; v_call: TRBV19; cdr3_aa: CASLRQGFNTGELFF
j_call: TRBJ2-3; v_call: TRBV7-9; cdr3_aa: CASSLGQGQNTDTQYF
j_call: TRBJ2-3; v_call: TRBV18; cdr3_aa: CASSPAYAAGEGDTQYF
j_call: TRBJ2-7; v_call: TRBV4-1; cdr3_aa: CASSQDTAGGYEQYF
j_call: TRBJ2-1; v_call: TRBV5-1; cdr3_aa: CASSFSGIYNEQFF
j_call: TRBJ2-7; v_call: TRBV4-1; cdr3_aa: CASSPRGTAYEQYF
j_call: TRBJ1-6; v_call: TRBV7-9; cdr3_aa: CASSLGPGGNSPLHF
j_call: TRBJ2-7; v_call: TRBV10-3; cdr3_aa: CAIAGTSGRAGLEQYF